Shown below are 13 T cell receptor beta chains from a single sample sequenced in a study of T cells after yellow fever vaccination. TCRdb re-called the 5' RACE reads through MiXCR, storing one row per CDR3 protein. The table lists just under 600,000 distinct CDR3 sequences, approximately 15% of them singletons. The sample consisted of PBMCs, taken on the day of the yellow fever booster vaccination. These TCRs come from a man aged 25-45 years who received the YFV17D yellow fever vaccine.

The chain joins TRBV6-1 to TRBJ2-2, with 10 bases lining up with TRBD2. The CDR3 covers 18 residues. V shed 5 bases and J 1 base; nucleotides not matched to a gene: 10. Germline V gene data show CDR1 as MNHNS and CDR2 as SASEGT. The chain's CDR3 is CASSPSGSPLMNTGELFF. The CDR3 DNA reads TGTGCCAGCAGTCCTAGCGGGAGTCCTCTGATGAACACCGGGGAGCTGTTTTTT.

The chain is built from TRBV7-2 and TRBJ2-7; 8 bases fit TRBD2. Germline V CDR1 and CDR2: SGHTA, FQGNSA. There are 15 residues in the CDR3. J was trimmed by 3 bases and V by 5 bases; bases with no gene match: 9. The CDR3: CASSPLRAGDYEQYF. CDR3 nucleotide sequence: TGTGCCAGCAGCCCCCTACGAGCGGGAGACTACGAGCAGTACTTC.

The genes are TRBV29-1 and TRBJ2-3, with D perhaps TRBD1 (7 bases). Germline CDR1 reads SQVTM; CDR2 reads ANQGSEA. The CDR3 is made up of 12 amino acids. V lost 6 bases to trimming and J lost 5 bases, with 12 bases between them. The CDR3 DNA reads as TGCAGCGTGCAGGGGGGAAGAGATACGCAGTATTTT. Translated, it gives CSVQGGRDTQYF.

V usage is TRBV6-5 and J usage is TRBJ1-1; D is unclear. Germline CDR1 and CDR2: MNHEY and SVGAGI. The germline V and J ends were trimmed by 0 bases and 1 base, with 9 bases remaining between them. The CDR3 totals 15 residues. CDR3 DNA: TGTGCCAGCAGTTACTCGCGGCTGACGAACACTGAAGCTTTCTTT. This encodes CASSYSRLTNTEAFF.

This rearrangement joins TRBV12-3 or TRBV12-4 to TRBJ2-7, with D hard to call. Trimming shortened V by 7 bases and J by 1 base, and 23 bases separated the two germline ends. The CDR3 covers 17 residues. CDR3 protein: CASTQPTSAWGSYEQYF. CDR3 nucleotide sequence: TGTGCCAGCACCCAGCCTACTTCAGCCTGGGGTTCCTACGAGCAGTACTTC.

This clonotype occurred a few times. The chain joins TRBV10-3 to TRBJ2-5; D might be TRBD2 (6 bases). The CDR3 totals 13 residues. Germline CDR1 is ENHRY and CDR2 is SYGVKD. The ends were cut back, 6 bases at V and 2 bases at J, with 10 bases in the middle. The CDR3 sequence is CAIRGGIQETQYF. The CDR3 DNA is TGTGCCATCAGGGGCGGGATACAAGAGACCCAGTACTTC.

This clonotype came up a few times. The CDR3 loop is CASSLLGTGQETQYF. The CDR3 coding sequence is TGTGCCAGCAGCCTACTCGGGACAGGTCAAGAGACCCAGTACTTC. This sequence joins TRBV6-2 or TRBV6-3 and TRBJ2-5, with TRBD1 matching 8 bases. The V gene end was trimmed by 6 bases and the J gene end by 2 bases; junction bases not matched to a gene: 8. CDR1 MNHEY and CDR2 SVGEGT come from the germline V gene. The CDR3 is 15 amino acids.

V gene TRBV6-2 or TRBV6-3 combines with J gene TRBJ2-7; 9 bases map to TRBD1. The CDR3 length is 15 residues. J gave up 1 base and V 5 bases, and 6 bases lay outside the gene matches. Per germline, CDR1 MNHEY and CDR2 SVGEGT. This CDR3 is CASSLHGTGSYEQYF. The CDR3 DNA reads TGTGCCAGCAGTCTACACGGGACAGGGTCCTACGAGCAGTACTTC.

The sample holds a few counts of this clonotype. V and J are TRBV6-1 and TRBJ2-1; 7 bases agree with TRBD2. There are 14 residues in the CDR3. Per germline, CDR1 MNHNS and CDR2 SASEGT. J was trimmed by 6 bases and V by 7 bases; bases with no gene match: 9. CDR3 residues: CASKVLAESNEQFF. In DNA form, the CDR3 reads TGTGCCAGCAAGGTCCTAGCGGAGTCCAATGAGCAGTTCTTC.

This rearrangement joins TRBV24-1 to TRBJ2-5; 9 nucleotides align to TRBD1. Trimming cost V 4 bases and J 5 bases; bases outside gene matches: 10. This CDR3 has 16 amino acids. Germline lookup yields CDR1 KGHDR and CDR2 SFDVKD. The CDR3 loop is CATSDKIGQGIETQYF. In DNA, the CDR3 is TGTGCCACCAGTGACAAAATTGGACAGGGGATCGAGACCCAGTACTTC.

The V and J genes are TRBV7-2 and TRBJ2-2; TRBD1 aligns across 8 bases. The CDR3 sequence is 14 residues long. V was pared by 4 bases and J by 5 bases, with 3 bases of the junction left unmatched. Germline assignment: CDR1 SGHTA and CDR2 FQGNSA. The CDR3 region has the DNA TGTGCCAGCAGCTGGGGACAGGTTACCGGGGAGCTGTTTTTT. It yields the protein CASSWGQVTGELFF.

This chain uses TRBV7-2 with TRBJ2-7, with 9 bases that match TRBD1. CDR3 length: 15 amino acids. The germline CDR1 and CDR2 sequences are SGHTA and FQGNSA. Losses at the gene ends were 5 bases for V and 3 bases for J; bases not matched to a gene: 8. CDR3 in DNA: TGTGCCAGCAGCCCGACCGGGACAGGGCACTACGAGCAGTACTTC. This translates into CASSPTGTGHYEQYF.

This clonotype was detected only a few times. V gene TRBV7-2 combines with J gene TRBJ1-2; D unresolved. The CDR3 covers 15 residues. CDR1 is SGHTA and CDR2 is FQGNSA in the germline V gene. Between the trimmed V and J ends, which lost 5 bases and 5 bases, there was a span of 18 bases. The CDR3 loop reads CASSKRHGAGYGYTF. The CDR3 DNA reads TGTGCCAGCAGCAAACGACACGGTGCGGGGTATGGCTACACCTTC.